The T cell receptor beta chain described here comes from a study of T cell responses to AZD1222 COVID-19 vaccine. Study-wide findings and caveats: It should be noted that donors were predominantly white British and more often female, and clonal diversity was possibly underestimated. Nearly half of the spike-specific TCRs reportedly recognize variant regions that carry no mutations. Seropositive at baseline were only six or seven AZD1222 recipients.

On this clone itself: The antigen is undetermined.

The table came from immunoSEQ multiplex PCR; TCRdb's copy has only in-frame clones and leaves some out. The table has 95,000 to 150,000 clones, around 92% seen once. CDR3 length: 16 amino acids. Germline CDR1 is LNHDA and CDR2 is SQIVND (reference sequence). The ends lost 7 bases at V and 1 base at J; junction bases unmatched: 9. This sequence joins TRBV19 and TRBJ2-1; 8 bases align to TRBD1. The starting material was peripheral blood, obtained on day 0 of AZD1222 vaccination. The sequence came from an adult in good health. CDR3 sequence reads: CASTKTGVESYNEQFF. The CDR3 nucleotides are TGTGCCAGTACTAAGACAGGGGTAGAATCCTACAATGAGCAGTTCTTC.